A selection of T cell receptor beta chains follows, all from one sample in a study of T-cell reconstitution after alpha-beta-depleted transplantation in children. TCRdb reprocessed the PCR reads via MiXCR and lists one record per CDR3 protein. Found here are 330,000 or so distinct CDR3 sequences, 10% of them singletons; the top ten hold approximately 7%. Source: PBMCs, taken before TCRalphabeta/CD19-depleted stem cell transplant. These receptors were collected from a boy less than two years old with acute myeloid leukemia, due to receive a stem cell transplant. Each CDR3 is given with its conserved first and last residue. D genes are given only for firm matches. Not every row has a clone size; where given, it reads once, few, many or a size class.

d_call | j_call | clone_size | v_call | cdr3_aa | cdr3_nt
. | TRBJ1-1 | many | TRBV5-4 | CASSLFVRGTEAFF | TGTGCCAGCAGCTTGTTTGTCCGTGGGACTGAAGCTTTCTTT
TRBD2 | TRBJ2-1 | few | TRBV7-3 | CASSPQDPGLAPNEQFF | TGTGCCAGCAGCCCGCAAGACCCGGGACTAGCGCCTAATGAGCAGTTCTTC
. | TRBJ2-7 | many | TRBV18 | CASSPVARSSDEQYF | TGTGCCAGCTCACCAGTGGCTAGATCTTCAGACGAGCAGTACTTC
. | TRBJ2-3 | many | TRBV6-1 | CAAQARTGTDTQYF | TGTGCGGCCCAGGCGCGAACGGGCACAGATACGCAGTATTTT
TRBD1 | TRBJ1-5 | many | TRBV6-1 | CASRQGASNQPQHF | TGTGCCAGCAGGCAGGGGGCGAGCAATCAGCCCCAGCATTTT
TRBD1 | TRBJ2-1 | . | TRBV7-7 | CASSPGTGYKEQFF | TGTGCCAGCAGCCCCGGGACAGGGTACAAAGAGCAGTTCTTC
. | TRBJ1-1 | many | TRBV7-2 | CASSLESARVNTEAFF | TGTGCCAGCAGCTTAGAGTCCGCCAGGGTGAACACTGAAGCTTTCTTT
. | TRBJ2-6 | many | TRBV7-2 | CASSWDGAFGANVLTF | TGTGCCAGCAGCTGGGACGGCGCCTTCGGGGCCAACGTCCTGACTTTC
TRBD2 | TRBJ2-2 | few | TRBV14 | CASSQLAGVTGELFF | TGTGCCAGCAGCCAACTAGCGGGAGTTACCGGGGAGCTGTTTTTT
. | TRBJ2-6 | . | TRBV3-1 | CASSQKLRGNSGANVLTF | TGTGCCAGCAGCCAAAAGTTAAGGGGGAATTCTGGGGCCAACGTCCTGACTTTC
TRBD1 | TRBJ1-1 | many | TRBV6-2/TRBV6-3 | CASSAGQGAKAFF | TGTGCCAGCAGTGCTGGACAGGGGGCGAAGGCTTTCTTT
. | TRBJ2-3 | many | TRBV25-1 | CASSAGGNTDTQYF | TGTGCCAGCAGTGCGGGGGGCAACACAGATACGCAGTATTTT
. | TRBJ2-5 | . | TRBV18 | CASSPGTGQETQYF | TGTGCCAGCTCACCAGGTACAGGGCAAGAGACCCAGTACTTC
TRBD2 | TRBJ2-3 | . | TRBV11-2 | CASSHRTSLDPDTQYF | TGTGCCAGCAGCCATCGGACTAGCCTGGATCCAGATACGCAGTATTTT
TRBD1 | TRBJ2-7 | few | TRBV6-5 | CASRTGVEQYF | TGTGCCAGCAGGACAGGGGTCGAGCAGTACTTC
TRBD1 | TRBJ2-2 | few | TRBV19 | CASRRTGGEYTGELFF | TGTGCCAGTAGGAGGACAGGGGGCGAGTACACCGGGGAGCTGTTTTTT
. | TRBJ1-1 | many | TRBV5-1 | CASSLIQSRDEAFF | TGCGCCAGCAGCTTGATTCAGTCCCGAGATGAAGCTTTCTTT
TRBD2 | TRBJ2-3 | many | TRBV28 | CASSLRASGGLADTQYF | TGTGCCAGCAGTTTAAGGGCTAGCGGGGGCTTAGCGGATACGCAGTATTTT
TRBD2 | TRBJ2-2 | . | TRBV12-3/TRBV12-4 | CASSRGTSGGVGEPFF | TGTGCCAGCAGTCGTGGGACTAGCGGGGGGGTCGGGGAGCCGTTTTTT
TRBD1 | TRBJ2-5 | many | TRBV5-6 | CASSLFPGGETQYF | TGTGCCAGCAGCTTGTTCCCAGGGGGCGAGACCCAGTACTTC
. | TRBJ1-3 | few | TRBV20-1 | CGCQGTGNTIYF | TGCGGATGTCAGGGGACTGGAAACACCATATATTTT
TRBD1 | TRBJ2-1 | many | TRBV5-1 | CASGQGYEQFF | TGCGCCAGCGGACAGGGTTACGAGCAGTTCTTC
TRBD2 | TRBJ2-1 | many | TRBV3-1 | CASSQAVTSGAYNEQFF | TGTGCCAGCAGCCAAGCAGTTACTAGCGGGGCCTACAATGAGCAGTTCTTC
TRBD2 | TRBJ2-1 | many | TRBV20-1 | CSARPPGLASNEQFF | TGCAGTGCTAGACCTCCGGGACTAGCAAGCAATGAGCAGTTCTTC
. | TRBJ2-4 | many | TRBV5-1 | CASSLDRQDGIQYF | TGCGCCAGCAGCTTGGACCGACAGGACGGCATTCAGTACTTC
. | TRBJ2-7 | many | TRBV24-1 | CATSDSVRGGNEQYF | TGTGCCACCAGTGATTCCGTCCGTGGGGGGAACGAGCAGTACTTC
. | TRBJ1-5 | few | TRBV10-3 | CAIRGGDNQPQHF | TGTGCCATCCGGGGGGGGGACAATCAGCCCCAGCATTTT
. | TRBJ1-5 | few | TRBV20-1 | CSARDWSGNNQPQHF | TGCAGTGCTAGAGATTGGTCCGGGAACAATCAGCCCCAGCATTTT
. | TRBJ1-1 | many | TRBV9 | CASSARTGDTEAFF | TGTGCCAGCAGCGCCCGGACCGGAGACACTGAAGCTTTCTTT
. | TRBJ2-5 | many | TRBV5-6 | CASKMGGTQYF | TGTGCCAGCAAGATGGGGGGGACCCAGTACTTC
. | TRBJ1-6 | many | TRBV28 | CASSPTVYNSPLHF | TGTGCCAGCAGTCCGACAGTTTATAATTCACCCCTCCACTTT
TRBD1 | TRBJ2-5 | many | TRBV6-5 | CASSYSRTGETQYF | TGTGCCAGCAGTTACTCCAGGACAGGAGAGACCCAGTACTTC
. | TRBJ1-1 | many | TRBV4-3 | CASSPRQQNTEAFF | TGCGCCAGCAGCCCAAGACAGCAGAACACTGAAGCTTTCTTT
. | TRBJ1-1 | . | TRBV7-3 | CASSLTRRMNTEAFF | TGTGCCAGCAGCTTAACCAGGCGGATGAACACTGAAGCTTTCTTT
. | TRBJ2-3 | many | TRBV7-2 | CASSLVWRADTQYF | TGTGCCAGCAGCTTAGTCTGGCGAGCAGATACGCAGTATTTT
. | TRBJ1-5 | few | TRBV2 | CASSGRLNQPQHF | TGTGCCAGCAGTGGTAGGCTTAATCAGCCCCAGCATTTT
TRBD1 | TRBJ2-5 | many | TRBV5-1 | CASSPGQAPGTQYF | TGCGCCAGCAGCCCTGGACAGGCACCGGGGACCCAGTACTTC
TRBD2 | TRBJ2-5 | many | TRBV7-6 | CASSLVPAGGQETQYF | TGTGCCAGCAGCTTAGTACCAGCGGGAGGGCAAGAGACCCAGTACTTC
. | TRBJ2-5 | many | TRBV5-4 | CASKTGWGREETQYF | TGTGCCAGCAAAACAGGGTGGGGTCGAGAAGAGACCCAGTACTTC
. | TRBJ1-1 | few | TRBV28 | CASSRTARPNTEAFF | TGTGCCAGCAGCCGTACAGCCCGGCCTAACACTGAAGCTTTCTTT
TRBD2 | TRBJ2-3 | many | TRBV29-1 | CSPMLAGVDTQYF | TGCAGCCCGATGCTAGCGGGAGTAGATACGCAGTATTTT
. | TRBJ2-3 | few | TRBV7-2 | CASSPPGLATDTQYF | TGTGCCAGCAGCCCCCCGGGGTTAGCTACAGATACGCAGTATTTT
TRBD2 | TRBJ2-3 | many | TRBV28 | CASSLGSGDTDTQYF | TGTGCCAGCAGTTTGGGGAGCGGGGACACAGATACGCAGTATTTT
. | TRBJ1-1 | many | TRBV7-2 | CASSLGMTEAFF | TGTGCCAGCAGCTTGGGTATGACTGAAGCTTTCTTT
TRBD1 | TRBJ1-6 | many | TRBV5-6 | CASSSGQGAYNSPLHF | TGTGCCAGCAGCTCCGGACAGGGGGCCTATAATTCACCCCTCCACTTT